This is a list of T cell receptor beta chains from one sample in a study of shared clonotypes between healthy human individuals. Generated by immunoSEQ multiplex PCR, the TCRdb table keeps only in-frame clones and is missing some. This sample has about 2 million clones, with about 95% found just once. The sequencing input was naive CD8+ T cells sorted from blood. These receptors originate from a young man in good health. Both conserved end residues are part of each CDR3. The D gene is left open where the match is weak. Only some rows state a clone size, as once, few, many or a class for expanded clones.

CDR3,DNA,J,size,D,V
CASSSLGEQYF,TGCGCCAGCAGTTCCTTGGGAGAGCAGTACTTC,TRBJ2-7,NA,NA,TRBV10-2
CASSPTRADTQYF,TGTGCCAGCAGCCCAACACGGGCAGATACGCAGTATTTT,TRBJ2-3,NA,NA,TRBV7-2
CATSRVRQASEKLFF,TGTGCCACCAGCAGAGTGAGACAGGCGAGTGAAAAACTGTTTTTT,TRBJ1-4,NA,NA,TRBV15
CASSHARGANTEAFF,TGCGCCAGCAGCCATGCAAGGGGAGCGAACACTGAAGCTTTCTTT,TRBJ1-1,NA,NA,TRBV4-1
CASSYSDRGYEQYF,TGTGCCAGCAGTTATTCGGACAGGGGCTACGAGCAGTACTTC,TRBJ2-7,few,TRBD1,TRBV6-5
CASSLDGISEQFF,TGTGCCAGCAGCTTAGACGGCATATCTGAGCAGTTCTTC,TRBJ2-1,NA,NA,TRBV11-2
CASSQGLAVSYEQYF,TGTGCCAGCAGCCAGGGACTAGCGGTTTCGTACGAGCAGTACTTC,TRBJ2-7,NA,TRBD2,TRBV14
CASSGVGSGGLADTQYF,TGTGCCAGCAGCGGCGTAGGTAGCGGGGGGCTAGCGGATACGCAGTATTTT,TRBJ2-3,NA,TRBD2,TRBV13
CASSQDLTVNYGYTF,TGCGCCAGCAGCCAAGATTTGACAGTCAACTATGGCTACACCTTC,TRBJ1-2,NA,NA,TRBV4-3
CASSFFPGANEQYF,TGCGCCAGCAGCTTTTTTCCGGGGGCAAACGAGCAGTACTTC,TRBJ2-7,NA,NA,TRBV5-1
CASSDGQVGYGYTF,TGTGCCAGCAGTGACGGACAGGTTGGTTATGGCTACACCTTC,TRBJ1-2,NA,TRBD1,TRBV6-6
CASSPTIRDRGLLHF,TGTGCCAGCAGCCCGACAATCCGGGACAGGGGACTCCTCCACTTT,TRBJ1-6,few,TRBD1,TRBV7-9
CASSLDRGGSYGYTF,TGTGCCAGCAGCTTGGATAGGGGGGGATCCTATGGCTACACCTTC,TRBJ1-2,NA,NA,TRBV5-4
CASSQGPDTSYEQYF,TGCGCCAGCAGCCAAGGGCCAGACACTTCCTACGAGCAGTACTTC,TRBJ2-7,NA,NA,TRBV4-3
CASSFETQPQHF,TGTGCCAGCAGCTTTGAAACTCAGCCCCAGCATTTT,TRBJ1-5,NA,NA,TRBV7-9
CASSRQGAEEKLFF,TGTGCCAGCAGTCGACAGGGGGCCGAAGAAAAACTGTTTTTT,TRBJ1-4,NA,TRBD1,TRBV2
CASSFGEGPEHF,TGTGCCAGCAGTTTCGGCGAGGGCCCGGAGCATTTT,TRBJ1-5,NA,NA,TRBV28
CASSLTSGGEYNEQFF,TGCGCCAGCAGCCTAACTAGCGGGGGTGAATACAATGAGCAGTTCTTC,TRBJ2-1,NA,TRBD2,TRBV4-1
CASRDTGTGEIYGYTF,TGTGCCAGCAGAGATACCGGGACAGGGGAGATCTATGGCTACACCTTC,TRBJ1-2,NA,TRBD1,TRBV2
CASSLRGVNYNEQFF,TGTGCCAGCAGTTTACGGGGGGTAAACTACAATGAGCAGTTCTTC,TRBJ2-1,NA,TRBD2,TRBV27
CASSQDRPTMNTEAFF,TGCGCCAGCAGCCAAGACAGGCCTACGATGAACACTGAAGCTTTCTTT,TRBJ1-1,once,NA,TRBV4-1
CASSQVSLNSPLHF,TGCGCCAGCAGCCAAGTCAGTTTGAATTCACCCCTCCACTTT,TRBJ1-6,NA,NA,TRBV4-1
CASSVYSGAQETQYF,TGTGCCAGCAGCGTCTATAGCGGGGCCCAAGAGACCCAGTACTTC,TRBJ2-5,NA,TRBD2,TRBV9
CASSFLGGDQPQHF,TGTGCCAGCAGTTTTCTGGGAGGTGATCAGCCCCAGCATTTT,TRBJ1-5,once,NA,TRBV27
CSVGSGTTYEQYF,TGCAGCGTTGGGTCAGGGACTACCTACGAGCAGTACTTC,TRBJ2-7,NA,TRBD2,TRBV29-1
CASSQGRQVYEQYF,TGCGCCAGCAGCCAAGGGCGACAGGTCTACGAGCAGTACTTC,TRBJ2-7,NA,NA,TRBV4-1
CASSVDVRDSYNEQFF,TGTGCCAGCAGCGTCGACGTGCGGGATTCCTACAATGAGCAGTTCTTC,TRBJ2-1,NA,NA,TRBV9
CASSQDRDIDYGYTF,TGCGCCAGCAGCCAAGACCGGGACATAGACTATGGCTACACCTTC,TRBJ1-2,once,NA,TRBV4-1
CASSYSGSDSYEQYF,TGTGCCAGCAGTTACAGCGGGAGTGACTCCTACGAGCAGTACTTC,TRBJ2-7,NA,TRBD2,TRBV6-5
CASSYSGLAAINEQFF,TGTGCCAGCAGTTACTCGGGACTAGCGGCTATCAATGAGCAGTTCTTC,TRBJ2-1,NA,TRBD2,TRBV6-6
CASSAQTGYNEQFF,TGTGCCAGCAGCGCTCAGACGGGTTACAATGAGCAGTTCTTC,TRBJ2-1,NA,NA,TRBV9
CASSYTSGRLYEQYF,TGTGCCAGCAGCTATACTAGCGGGAGGCTCTACGAGCAGTACTTC,TRBJ2-7,NA,TRBD2,TRBV27
CSVEGALGSSYNEQFF,TGCAGCGTTGAAGGGGCCCTAGGAAGCTCCTACAATGAGCAGTTCTTC,TRBJ2-1,NA,NA,TRBV29-1
CASSIRSGPASYEQYF,TGTGCCAGTAGTATAAGGTCGGGCCCAGCCTCCTACGAGCAGTACTTC,TRBJ2-7,NA,NA,TRBV19
CASSLAGRFNEQYF,TGTGCCAGTAGTTTAGCGGGAAGGTTTAACGAGCAGTACTTC,TRBJ2-7,NA,TRBD2,TRBV19
CASSFGPREGHYGYTF,TGTGCCAGCAGCTTTGGGCCCCGGGAAGGTCACTATGGCTACACCTTC,TRBJ1-2,NA,NA,TRBV13
CASSLSPGTGVYEQYF,TGTGCCAGCAGTTTATCGCCTGGGACAGGGGTCTACGAGCAGTACTTC,TRBJ2-7,NA,TRBD1,TRBV27
CASSLEEQTNTGELFF,TGTGCCAGCAGCTTGGAGGAGCAGACGAACACCGGGGAGCTGTTTTTT,TRBJ2-2,NA,NA,TRBV5-8
CASSPTEAGFNTEAFF,TGTGCCAGCAGCCCTACCGAAGCAGGGTTCAACACTGAAGCTTTCTTT,TRBJ1-1,NA,NA,TRBV4-2
CASSPIPTTEAFF,TGTGCCAGCAGCCCAATCCCCACGACTGAAGCTTTCTTT,TRBJ1-1,NA,NA,TRBV7-2
CAISDLGGLSPYEQYF,TGTGCCATCAGTGATCTCGGGGGTCTAAGCCCCTACGAGCAGTACTTC,TRBJ2-7,NA,NA,TRBV10-3
CASGGGREQFF,TGTGCCAGCGGCGGGGGTCGAGAGCAGTTCTTC,TRBJ2-1,NA,TRBD2,TRBV7-9
CASSQEAWGASTDTQYF,TGCGCCAGCAGCCAAGAAGCGTGGGGGGCTAGCACAGATACGCAGTATTTT,TRBJ2-3,NA,NA,TRBV4-3
CASSPTSPLYPSNQPQHF,TGCGCCAGCAGCCCAACCTCGCCCTTATATCCTAGCAATCAGCCCCAGCATTTT,TRBJ1-5,once,NA,TRBV5-1
CASSQDLLAAGGETQYF,TGCGCCAGCAGCCAAGATCTTCTAGCGGCAGGAGGTGAGACCCAGTACTTC,TRBJ2-5,once,TRBD2,TRBV4-3
CAISPSWGEDNEQFF,TGTGCCATCAGCCCCTCGTGGGGAGAAGACAATGAGCAGTTCTTC,TRBJ2-1,NA,NA,TRBV10-3
CASRSGTSISGEQFF,TGTGCCAGCAGATCCGGGACTAGCATATCCGGTGAGCAGTTCTTC,TRBJ2-1,once,TRBD2,TRBV27
CASSFHPYSGDLRDTQYF,TGTGCCAGCAGTTTCCACCCCTATAGCGGGGACCTACGGGATACGCAGTATTTT,TRBJ2-3,NA,TRBD2,TRBV28
CASSPGTGPTDEQFF,TGTGCCAGCAGTCCGGGGACAGGACCGACAGATGAGCAGTTCTTC,TRBJ2-1,NA,TRBD1,TRBV27
CASSLGYGAKNIQYF,TGTGCCAGCAGCTTAGGGTACGGGGCCAAAAACATTCAGTACTTC,TRBJ2-4,NA,NA,TRBV7-3
CASSTGQGLTSYEQYF,TGTGCCAGTAGTACGGGACAGGGCTTGACCTCCTACGAGCAGTACTTC,TRBJ2-7,NA,TRBD1,TRBV19
CASSDGTGNPEAFF,TGTGCCAGCAGTGACGGGACAGGGAACCCTGAAGCTTTCTTT,TRBJ1-1,NA,TRBD1,TRBV2
CASSPMGSYNSPLHF,TGCGCCAGCAGCCCCATGGGCTCCTATAATTCACCCCTCCACTTT,TRBJ1-6,NA,NA,TRBV4-1
CASGRTYSNDQPQHF,TGTGCCAGCGGTCGAACGTACTCTAACGATCAGCCCCAGCATTTT,TRBJ1-5,NA,NA,TRBV27
CASSLSTSDRTGELFF,TGTGCCAGCAGCTTAAGCACTAGCGATAGGACCGGGGAGCTGTTTTTT,TRBJ2-2,once,TRBD2,TRBV7-9